The present entry profiles one TCR beta chain with its context. The entry originates in a study of T cell repertoires in cytomegalovirus infection. Study-wide context: Matching HLA type and CMV infection were both indicated by public TCR beta signatures.

The CDR3 runs to 14 residues. CDR1 and CDR2 (germline): MNHEY, SVGEGT. Trimming shortened V by 6 bases and J by 5 bases, and 14 bases separated the two germline ends. One entry per CDR3 protein results from TCRdb running MiXCR on the reads. The table includes roughly 600,000 distinct CDR3 sequences, more than 20% detected once. The material sequenced was CD8+ T cells from PBMCs. This clonotype was obtained from a human donor in good health (CMV status not recorded). Some clones in this sample may be carry-over from other donors' samples. V and J are TRBV6-2 or TRBV6-3 and TRBJ1-5; D is perhaps TRBD1 (5 bases). Here the CDR3 DNA reads TGTGCCAGCAGCGGGGTGGGGGATGATCAGCCCCAGCATTTT. Translating it yields CASSGVGDDQPQHF.